This entry concerns a single T cell receptor (beta chain). This receptor's antigen is unknown. One base away there is no much larger clone; base qualities are not given. The data were obtained in a study of cytomegalovirus exposure and HLA in healthy donors listed by TCRdb under 2017. With regard to the full study: According to an earlier analysis of 550 to 750 of the donors, about 179 million T cells yielded 117 million unique TCR beta sequences and about 300 Gb of sequence data. Around 300 gigabases of sequencing data and approximately 84 million unique TCR sequences were included in an early release covering under 650 HLA-typed donors. Among the roughly 390 genotyped donors, around 81% belonged to the genetic ancestry cluster associated with self-reported Caucasian donors. The study was designed to test whether signatures of past pathogen exposure could be identified by cataloging public T cell receptors. The T cell repertoires of about 700 subjects were profiled by immunosequencing and related to cytomegalovirus serostatus. Besides the first cohort of roughly 640 subjects, a separate validation cohort made up of 120 different subjects was used. High-throughput TCR immunosequencing, statistical association of individual TCRs with disease status, and machine learning were combined to predict cytomegalovirus infection status. To study patterns of TCR occurrence, a later analysis re-analyzed previously published TCR beta repertoires from 650 to 750 donors and added high-resolution HLA genotyping. Rather than using new phenotypic data, the later analysis identified candidate immune exposures from TCR beta sequences and from how often those sequences occurred across donors. To decide whether each TCR beta V gene segment behaved as functional or pseudogenic, an earlier analysis of some 580 of the donors relied on high-throughput TCR beta sequencing. Donor age, sex, ethnicity and CMV serostatus were compiled together with the repertoire data. In a later genetic analysis, genome-wide SNP genotypes for about three fifths of the roughly 670 donors were used, and that subset was treated as a discovery cohort. All discovery cohort repertoires had been generated on a single sequencing platform. HLA typing covered class I and class II loci at four-digit resolution. The number of donors typed differed by locus, with roughly 629-640 for A, B, C, DRB1 and DQB1, around 520 for DQA1, 600 to 610 for DPA1, and around 450 for DPB1. Because of strong linkage in the cohort, five DR-DQ haplotypes were treated as single units for association and clustering. Among some 400 genotyped donors of the cohort, an average of approximately 230,000 unique TCR beta nucleotide sequences were sequenced per donor, roughly a sixth of them non-productive.

Preparation of the library involved the immunoSEQ multiplex PCR assay. For the multiplex PCR, a mixture combining 60 forward primers for TCR Vbeta segments and 13 reverse primers for TCR Jbeta segments was used. The CDR3 region of rearranged TCR beta genes was amplified from genomic DNA with a multiplex PCR assay. The Illumina HiSeq System was used to sequence the amplified TCR beta libraries as 87-base-pair reads. In the paper's pipeline: A later analysis tallied some 79 million unique TCR beta chains across the roughly 610 repertoires, and about 12 million of those chains were shared by two or more donors. A nearest-neighbor algorithm error-corrected the raw reads and collapsed the reads into unique sequences, merging closely related sequences to remove PCR and sequencing errors. To assign V, D and J gene segments, CDR3 sequences were aligned to IMGT reference sequences. For a sequence to be retained, a match of at least six nucleotides to both a V gene segment and a J gene segment was required. A rearrangement was called productive if the CDR3 had no stop codons and remained in frame with V and J, and every other rearrangement was called non-productive. Following IMGT convention, CDR3 was defined as the stretch from the second conserved V-encoded cysteine to the conserved J-encoded phenylalanine. Sequences without an unambiguous match to a single V gene segment were excluded from the earlier analysis of a few hundred of the donors. In an earlier analysis of almost 600 of the donors, a V segment was called functional when productive rearrangements were above 56.7%, and segregating when the standard deviation between donors exceeded 5%. A statistical classification framework was built to diagnose cytomegalovirus status from the catalog of TCR beta chain sequences. A later analysis assigned V and J genes by comparing TCR nucleotide sequences with IMGT/GENE-DB human TR gene sequences. A later analysis assigned CDR3 sequences and most-parsimonious VDJ recombination scenarios with the TCRdist pipeline. In a later analysis, every TCR beta chain was defined by the combination of its CDR3 amino acid sequence and its V-gene family, and reads without a unique V-gene family were dropped. To address suspected cross-contamination and a sequencing artifact, a later analysis removed approximately 590 highly shared, low-generation-probability nucleotide sequences. For each public chain, a later analysis derived a clonal expansion index from normalized ranks of inferred template counts within each repertoire. A later analysis computed generation probabilities with a VDJ recombination model fitted to out-of-frame rearrangements, and checked the results against IGoR. A later analysis scored TCR-TCR, TCR-HLA and TCR-CMV co-occurrence with hypergeometric tests, applying a repertoire-size bias correction to TCR pairs. To estimate false discovery rates, a later analysis permuted the HLA or CMV assignments 20 times. In a later analysis, co-occurring TCRs were grouped with DBSCAN, and TCRdist sequence similarity was added when clustering was performed within HLA-allele-positive subsets. Co-occurrence clustering excluded repertoires with fewer than 30,000 or more than 120,000 public chains, plus five with anomalous nucleotide sharing. Drawn from immuneACCESS, this table holds only the in-frame rearrangements with V and J called that TCRdb kept. Clones are partly lost; checked studies trace under half to an unresolved V gene and leave the rest unexplained. That table is the source of V, J and clone size, and D and trimming were worked out from the DNA. This sample is represented by 100,000 to 150,000 clones; over 75% of them were singletons. The top ten clones comprise under 2% of the sample.

Here is what the overall study found, with its caveats: The only immune exposure information available for the cohort was CMV serostatus. A later analysis associated approximately 17,000 TCR beta sequences with specific HLA alleles at a false discovery rate of 0.05. A further reported finding was that TCR beta sequences accurately predicted the HLA-A and HLA-B alleles for most subjects in the first cohort. Compared with the 666-donor mean, donors in an Asian-associated ancestry cluster had fewer N-insertions in productive TCRs, according to a later genetic analysis. Linkage disequilibrium might explain the correlated functional status among segregating V segments, but an unknown experimental factor could not be ruled out. Some IMGT-functional V segments, including TRBV6-2 and TRBV6-3, could not be told apart with the 87-base-pair reads, so those segments were excluded. In a later analysis, the rate of TCR association differed among HLA loci, with DRB1 alleles having the most associated TCRs and HLA-C alleles having the fewest. Three of the identified cytomegalovirus-associated TCR beta chains were confirmed in vitro to be specific for cytomegalovirus antigens. Presence/absence analyses assumed roughly uniform sequencing depth across donors, an assumption that may not hold. The classifier was reported to diagnose cytomegalovirus status with high specificity and sensitivity in both the original cohort and the validation cohort. The authors suggested that the approach could potentially be extended to other disease states and immunological phenotypes. In this cohort, only TCR beta chains were sequenced, and detectable features were limited by the absence of alpha or paired-chain data. V-gene and J-gene trimming of TCR beta chains was associated with a missense DCLRE1C variant in a later genetic analysis, and the association was replicated in an independent cohort. In a later analysis, HLA-associated TCR beta chains showed more clonal expansion and lower generation probabilities than non-associated chains that were equally common. Because HLA typing was unavailable for some donors at each locus, only the typed subset was used in association tests. Roughly 17 rarely observed V segments, including chromosome 9 orphons, were excluded from the earlier analysis of about 500 of the donors because counts were too low. In the study, 164 TCR beta chains were listed as associated with cytomegalovirus. In a later analysis, most CMV-associated TCR beta chains were found to appear HLA-restricted, with HLA associations seemingly driven largely by CMV exposure. Broadly in line with IMGT annotations, most TCR beta V segments showed up in productive rearrangements about 87% or about 30% of the time in an earlier analysis of 450 to 600 of the donors. When HLA alleles, especially DR and DQ, strongly co-occurred, TCR associations were difficult to assign to individual alleles. Across donors, most TCR sequences were observed very rarely, whereas some public TCRs were present in many individuals. Several of the top co-occurrence clusters appeared to be linked to parvovirus B19, influenza, CMV and Epstein-Barr virus, according to a later analysis. A cluster of highly shared sequence variants was judged likely to be a technical artifact of the sequencing pipeline.

According to the germline V gene, CDR1 reads SGHTA and CDR2 reads FQGNSA. Trimmed from V: 0 bases; trimmed from J: 2 bases; junction bases lacking a gene match: 1. The CDR3 has 15 amino acids, counting the end cysteine and phenylalanine. Only the CDR3 portion is preserved as DNA: 45 bases, with reading frame beginning at the first base. The cohort was made up of 650 to 700 healthy bone marrow donors. Cohort members were all nominally healthy when sampled, although unrecorded immune exposures were likely present. The donor tested CMV seronegative and was one of the 352 seronegative cohort members. A peripheral blood sample was collected from each donor, and TCR beta sequencing was performed on peripheral blood mononuclear cells. The Qiagen DNeasy Blood Extraction Kit was used to extract genomic DNA from the blood cell samples.

The source is a boy between 10 and 17 years old in good health and CMV-seronegative. The sequenced material came from PBMCs. The rearranged chain carries TRBV7-2 and TRBJ2-7, and 10 bases in between align with TRBD1. The CDR3 corresponds to CASSLAGTGAYEQYF. The sequenced DNA: TGTGCCAGCAGCTTAGCCGGGACAGGGGCCTACGAGCAGTACTTC.